The 27 T cell receptor beta chains below were found in one sample sequenced in a study of STAT5B mutations in CD4+ large granular lymphocyte leukemia. Using immunoSEQ multiplex PCR, the repertoire was profiled, and TCRdb retains in-frame clones only, with some absent. The sample lists 9,000 to 10,000 clones; just under 85% were seen once. Specimen: PBMCs. These TCRs come from a man between 60 and 70 years old with CD4+ T-cell large granular lymphocyte leukemia.

This chain uses TRBV18 with TRBJ2-3; D not resolved. Germline V gene lookup returns CDR1 KGHSH and CDR2 LQKENI. The V end was cut by 3 bases, the J end by 3 bases, with 4 bases between. This CDR3 is 12 amino acids long. As DNA, the CDR3 is TGTGCCAGCTCACCGGTGACAGATACGCAGTATTTT. This sequence encodes CASSPVTDTQYF.

The chain joins TRBV7-2 to TRBJ1-2; a possible D gene is TRBD1 (5 bases). Germline V gene sequence: CDR1 SGHTA, CDR2 FQGNSA. V lost 3 bases, J lost 5 bases, and 10 bases lay in between. The CDR3 has 13 residues. CDR3 residues: CASSFMGGYGYTF. The CDR3 coding sequence is TGTGCCAGCAGCTTTATGGGGGGATATGGCTACACCTTC.

The CDR3, as DNA: TGTGCCAGCAGGACAACCTACCGAAATGAAAAACTGTTTTTT. This codes for CASRTTYRNEKLFF. The chain links TRBV6-5 to TRBJ1-4; D unclear. This CDR3 is built from 14 residues. In germline, CDR1 is MNHEY, CDR2 SVGAGI. Trimming pared 6 bases from V and 5 bases from J, leaving 13 bases between.

The chain couples TRBV7-3 to TRBJ2-3, with a possible D match to TRBD1 (6 bases). The CDR3 runs to 13 residues. CDR1 and CDR2 (germline): SGHTA, FQGTGA. V was cut by 8 bases and J by 0 bases, with 9 bases left in between. This CDR3 is CASGTSSTDTQYF. CDR3 nucleotides: TGTGCCAGCGGGACATCGAGCACAGATACGCAGTATTTT.

This chain links TRBV4-3 with TRBJ2-2; D is uncertain. Germline loops: CDR1 LGHNA, CDR2 YSLEER. The CDR3 sequence is 15 residues long. V gave up 0 bases and J gave up 4 bases, with 9 bases separating them. Written as DNA, the CDR3 is TGCGCCAGCAGCCAAGATGGAACGGTCACCGGGGAGCTGTTTTTT. It yields the protein CASSQDGTVTGELFF.

The chain is built from TRBV28 and TRBJ2-7; 16 bases are shared with TRBD2. The CDR3 runs 16 residues. Germline V gene data show CDR1 as MDHEN and CDR2 as SYDVKM. V shed 7 bases and J 9 bases; nucleotides not matched to a gene: 12. In nucleotides, the CDR3 is TGTGCCAGCACTTCGACCTCGGGACTAGCGGGAGGGGTGCAGTACTTC. Protein: CASTSTSGLAGGVQYF.

The gene calls are TRBV5-1 and TRBJ2-5; possibly TRBD1 for D (5 bases). Trimming removed 2 bases at V and 2 bases at J, with 10 bases between. Germline V lookup: CDR1 SGHRS, CDR2 YFSETQ. This CDR3 contains 14 residues. CDR3 protein: CASSFGATQETQYF. CDR3 DNA sequence: TGCGCCAGCAGCTTTGGGGCCACACAAGAGACCCAGTACTTC.

The rearrangement joins TRBV28 to TRBJ2-1; D perhaps matches TRBD2 (6 bases). Trimming removed 8 bases from V and 3 bases from J, with 17 bases in between. CDR3 size: 15 residues. Germline CDR1 and CDR2: MDHEN and SYDVKM. CDR3: CASLNGGIVYNEQFF. CDR3 DNA: TGTGCCAGCTTAAACGGGGGTATAGTCTACAATGAGCAGTTCTTC.

This chain joins TRBV30 and TRBJ1-6; D uncertain. The germline gives CDR1 GTSNPN, CDR2 SVGIG (reference sequence). V lost 3 bases to trimming and J lost 1 base, with 10 bases between them. CDR3 size: 15 residues. The CDR3 bases are TGTGCCTGGAGCGCGGGGTATTCCTATAATTCACCCCTCCACTTT. Its protein is CAWSAGYSYNSPLHF.

This clone was seen only once. The chain has TRBV5-1 and TRBJ1-3; D is unresolved. Per germline, CDR1 SGHRS and CDR2 YFSETQ. Trimming removed 3 bases from V and 0 bases from J, with 7 bases in between. The CDR3 sequence is 14 residues long. CDR3 residues: CASSSGDSGNTIYF. For the CDR3, the DNA is TGCGCCAGCAGCTCAGGTGACTCTGGAAACACCATATATTTT.

V usage is TRBV21-1 and J usage is TRBJ1-5; the table gives TRBD1 as D, unverified against the DNA. TRBV21-1 is classified as a pseudogene. The length of the CDR3 is 17 residues. The CDR3 coding sequence is TGTGCCAGCAGCCCCCGACGCGTGACAGGGGGCTGGCAGCCCCAGCATTTT. It specifies CASSPRRVTGGWQPQHF.

This clone was counted once. The V and J genes are TRBV9 and TRBJ2-1; D is undetermined. Looked up from germline, CDR1 is SGDLS and CDR2 is YYNGEE. The CDR3 covers 13 residues. The ends were cut back, 0 bases at V and 3 bases at J, with 4 bases in the middle. The CDR3 reads CASSVALYNEQFF. The CDR3 DNA is TGTGCCAGCAGCGTAGCTCTCTACAATGAGCAGTTCTTC.

The chain has TRBV5-1 and TRBJ1-1; 9 nucleotides line up with TRBD1. The trim removed 3 bases at V and 0 bases at J, leaving 9 bases unmatched. The CDR3 is 17 residues long. CDR1 is SGHRS and CDR2 is YFSETQ in the germline V gene. CDR3 DNA: TGCGCCAGCAGCTCGCCACAGGGGGCGAGGGTGAACACTGAAGCTTTCTTT. Translating it yields CASSSPQGARVNTEAFF.

The chain couples TRBV7-9 to TRBJ2-7, with TRBD1 as a possible D gene (6 bases). In germline, CDR1 is SEHNR, CDR2 FQNEAQ (reference sequence). The CDR3 has 15 amino acids. V lost 3 bases to trimming and J lost 9 bases, with 21 bases between them. CDR3 bases: TGTGCCAGCAGCTTCTCGACAGGTATTCCCTCCGTGCAGTACTTC. It is translated as CASSFSTGIPSVQYF.

The chain joins TRBV7-3 to TRBJ2-5, with 7 bases that match TRBD2. Losses at the gene ends were 6 bases for V and 2 bases for J; bases not matched to a gene: 9. This CDR3 is 15 amino acids long. Germline V lookup: CDR1 SGHTA, CDR2 FQGTGA. CDR3 loop: CASSSGGAEQETQYF. As DNA, the CDR3 is TGTGCCAGCAGTTCGGGGGGAGCGGAGCAAGAGACCCAGTACTTC.

The gene calls are TRBV14 and TRBJ2-2; D unresolved. Germline lookup yields CDR1 SGHDN and CDR2 FVKESK. V was shortened by 0 bases and J by 5 bases, with 10 bases between the two germline ends. The CDR3 totals 15 residues. The CDR3 region is CASSQETQSTGELFF. In DNA, the CDR3 is TGTGCCAGCAGCCAAGAGACCCAAAGTACCGGGGAGCTGTTTTTT.

The chain links TRBV6-6 to TRBJ1-3; possible D gene TRBD1, 6 bases. V was trimmed by 6 bases and J by 0 bases, leaving 9 bases between them. Germline V lookup: CDR1 MNHNY, CDR2 SVGAGI (reference sequence). The CDR3 runs to 14 residues. CDR3 loop: CASRTDSSGNTIYF. In DNA form, the CDR3 reads TGTGCCAGCAGGACGGACAGCTCTGGAAACACCATATATTTT.

The chain joins TRBV7-2 to TRBJ2-3; weak D call: TRBD1 (6 bases). Germline V gene data show CDR1 as SGHTA and CDR2 as FQGNSA. V was pared by 4 bases and J by 0 bases, with 14 bases between. CDR3 length: 16 residues. CDR3 residues: CASSSQGLVSTDTQYF. DNA for the CDR3: TGTGCCAGCAGCTCACAGGGTTTAGTGAGCACAGATACGCAGTATTTT.

The sample holds a few counts of this clone. The genes are TRBV5-1 and TRBJ1-1, with D uncertain. The CDR3 contains 10 residues. Germline loops: CDR1 SGHRS, CDR2 YFSETQ. V was pared by 0 bases and J by 8 bases, with 2 bases between. Here the CDR3 reads CASSLGEAFF. Written as DNA, the CDR3 is TGCGCCAGCAGCTTGGGCGAAGCTTTCTTT.

J is TRBJ2-4 and V is TRBV27; 8 bases align to TRBD2. The CDR3 spans 14 residues. Germline V gives CDR1 MNHEY, CDR2 SMNVEV (reference sequence). Losses at the gene ends were 2 bases for V and 8 bases for J; bases not matched to a gene: 5. The chain's CDR3 is CASSLLPGGDIQYF. Written as DNA, the CDR3 is TGTGCCAGCAGTTTACTCCCGGGAGGGGACATTCAGTACTTC.

The CDR3 coding sequence is TGCGCCAGCAGCCAAATGACATCTGGCACTGAAGCTTTCTTT. Its protein is CASSQMTSGTEAFF. The chain uses TRBV4-1 and TRBJ1-1; D is undetermined. Trimming took off 2 bases at V and 4 bases at J, with 11 bases between the two ends. The CDR3 is 14 residues long. In germline, CDR1 is MGHRA, CDR2 YSYEKL.

The chain links TRBV4-3 to TRBJ2-3; 8 positions agree with TRBD2. The V segment lost 3 bases and the J segment 2 bases; nucleotides outside the gene matches: 4. The CDR3 is 15 amino acids. Germline CDR1 is LGHNA and CDR2 is YSLEER. CDR3 loop: CASSQLAGPTDTQYF. CDR3 DNA: TGCGCCAGCAGCCAGTTAGCGGGACCCACAGATACGCAGTATTTT.

This rearrangement joins TRBV10-1 to TRBJ2-5; the D call may be TRBD1 or TRBD2 (5 bases each). Trimming cost V 9 bases and J 0 bases, with 17 bases left between them. CDR3 length: 15 residues. Per germline, CDR1 WNHNN and CDR2 SYGVQD (reference sequence). CDR3 sequence reads: CARRTTGPYQETQYF. The CDR3 DNA reads TGCGCCAGGAGGACCACGGGACCGTACCAAGAGACCCAGTACTTC.

The chain combines TRBV4-3 with TRBJ2-7, with D possibly matching TRBD2 (5 bases). CDR1 and CDR2 from the germline V gene are LGHNA and YSLEER. This CDR3 has 19 residues. V was trimmed by 0 bases and J by 0 bases, leaving 21 bases between them. CDR3 bases: TGCGCCAGCAGCCAAGACGGAGGAAGGTTGCTTTCGAACTCCTACGAGCAGTACTTC. Protein: CASSQDGGRLLSNSYEQYF.

The chain employs TRBV9 and TRBJ2-1, with a tentative D call TRBD1 (6 bases). V was shortened by 3 bases and J by 0 bases, with 10 bases between the two germline ends. Germline values: CDR1 SGDLS, CDR2 YYNGEE. This CDR3 region has 15 residues. The CDR3 reads CASSGGLSSYNEQFF. The CDR3, as DNA: TGTGCCAGCAGCGGGGGGCTTAGCTCCTACAATGAGCAGTTCTTC.

In its sample, this clone was seen once. The chain has TRBV28 and TRBJ1-2; D is possibly TRBD1 (6 bases). The CDR3 is 15 amino acids. From germline, CDR1 is MDHEN and CDR2 SYDVKM. V shed 3 bases and J shed 6 bases, with 17 bases lying between them. In DNA form, the CDR3 reads TGTGCCAGCAGTTTTTCTGCTCAGGGGATACATGGCTACACCTTC. Translated, it gives CASSFSAQGIHGYTF.

V gene TRBV20-1 combines with J gene TRBJ2-7; D uncertain. This CDR3 comprises 11 residues. The germline gives CDR1 DFQATT, CDR2 SNEGSKA (reference sequence). The V and J ends lost 5 bases and 3 bases respectively, with 8 bases between them. CDR3 in DNA: TGCAGTGCTCTATCAGACTACGAGCAGTACTTC. Amino acids: CSALSDYEQYF.